The 23 T cell receptor beta chains given below trace back to one sample, sequenced in a study of T cells after yellow fever vaccination (dated by TCRdb to the late 2010s). The library relied on 5' RACE. The sequencing machine was an Illumina NovaSeq 6000. The public reads were reprocessed in TCRdb via fastp at Q25 and MiXCR, keeping in-frame beta chains. Rows are combined by CDR3 protein, so each entry shows the most common genes and DNA. Across this sample there are about 320,000 distinct CDR3 sequences, with around 10% seen only once. The ten largest account for over 3% of the sample. This sample's treatment or condition label indicates: live attenuated yellow fever vaccine strain. The input for sequencing was CD4+ T cells sorted from PBMCs, taken 45 days after the yellow fever booster vaccination. The origin of the receptors is a man aged 18 to 29 who received the YFV17D yellow fever vaccine.

This clonotype came up a few times. The V call is TRBV9, the J call TRBJ2-5; 9 bases are a match to TRBD1. The germline gives CDR1 SGDLS, CDR2 YYNGEE. V dropped 3 bases and J dropped 6; count of bases not matched to a gene: 3. This CDR3 spans 13 amino acids. CDR3 bases: TGTGCCAGCAGCGCGGACAGGGGCCAGACCCAGTACTTC. Encoded protein: CASSADRGQTQYF.

This clonotype was seen a handful of times. The chain has TRBV19 and TRBJ1-1, with D possibly being TRBD1 (5 bases). Trimming took 3 bases from V and 4 from J, leaving 6 bases between them. Germline V gene lookup returns CDR1 LNHDA and CDR2 SQIVND (reference sequence). The CDR3 contains 12 residues. The CDR3: CASSMQGTEAFF. The CDR3 DNA reads as TGTGCCAGTAGTATGCAGGGCACTGAAGCTTTCTTT.

This sequence joins TRBV21-1 and TRBJ1-6. TRBV21-1 is a recognized pseudogene. The CDR3 totals 13 residues. CDR3 protein: CTLQEITPSPLHF. CDR3 coding DNA: TGTACGCTCCAGGAAATAACCCCTTCACCCCTCCACTTT.

The rearrangement joins TRBV3-1 to TRBJ2-3; 16 bases are a match to TRBD2. The CDR3 consists of 20 residues. From germline, CDR1 is LGHDT and CDR2 YNNKEL (reference sequence). The junction had 8 bases not matched to a gene; V was cut back by 1 base and J by 1 base. For the CDR3, the DNA is TGTGCCAGCAGCCAAGCGGGACTAGCGGGGGGGCCGGAAGGCACAGATACGCAGTATTTT. Encoded protein: CASSQAGLAGGPEGTDTQYF.

The V gene is TRBV6-5, the J gene TRBJ2-3; either TRBD1 or TRBD2 may supply D (5 bases each). The V gene lost 1 base and the J gene lost 6 bases, with 14 bases spanning the gap. CDR3 length equals 15 residues. Germline V gene sequence: CDR1 MNHEY, CDR2 SVGAGI. The CDR3 is CASSYLGPGGDTQYF. The CDR3, as DNA: TGTGCCAGCAGTTACTTGGGTCCTGGGGGTGATACGCAGTATTTT.

The rearrangement links TRBV5-4 to TRBJ2-1; 10 bases match TRBD2. The CDR3 has 16 amino acids. Germline lookup yields CDR1 SGHNT and CDR2 YYREEE (reference sequence). V gave up 0 bases and J gave up 5 bases; unmatched junction bases: 5. The CDR3 coding sequence is TGTGCCAGCAGCTTGGCACTAGCGGGGCGCAACAATGAGCAGTTCTTC. Its protein is CASSLALAGRNNEQFF.

In regard to this clonotype: This may come from a read error, since a much larger clone is one base off. The chain links TRBV2 to TRBJ2-7; unclear D gene. Germline V gene lookup returns CDR1 SNHLY and CDR2 FYNNEI. The CDR3 loop spans 13 amino acids. The CDR3 protein is CASTAKWSYEQFV. The CDR3 DNA follows: TGTGCCAGCACCGCAAAATGGAGCTACGAGCAGTTCGTC.

This clonotype has more than one count but fewer than ten. The V gene is TRBV7-8, the J gene TRBJ2-5; D not resolved. The V gene lost 4 bases and the J gene lost 5 bases, with 11 bases spanning the gap. Germline V gene data show CDR1 as SGHVS and CDR2 as FQNEAQ. The CDR3 is made up of 13 amino acids. CDR3 amino acids: CASSSLEVETQYF. The CDR3, as DNA: TGTGCCAGCAGCTCTCTAGAGGTCGAGACCCAGTACTTC.

CDR3 sequence: CASSLVPGPSYEQYF. DNA for the CDR3: TGTGCCAGCAGCTTAGTTCCGGGGCCCTCCTACGAGCAGTACTTC. This chain connects TRBV7-2 to TRBJ2-7; possibly TRBD1 or TRBD2 for D (5 bases each). V lost 1 base and J 0 bases, leaving 10 bases between the germline ends. This CDR3 contains 15 residues. Germline loops: CDR1 SGHTA, CDR2 FQGNSA.

In this sample, this clonotype turned up a few times. The chain carries TRBV9 and TRBJ2-3; D is unclear. Trimming shortened V by 0 bases and J by 0 bases, and 8 bases separated the two germline ends. Germline loops: CDR1 SGDLS, CDR2 YYNGEE. The CDR3 runs 15 residues. CDR3 sequence: CASSVGDISTDTQYF. The CDR3 region has the DNA TGTGCCAGCAGCGTAGGGGATATTAGCACAGATACGCAGTATTTT. Looking up the rest from reference TRBV9 and TRBJ2-3 gives the full variable domain: DSGVTQTPKHLITATGQRVTLRCSPRSGDLSVYWYQQSLDQGLQFLIQYYNGEERAKGNILERFSAQQFPDLHSELNLSSLELGDSALYFCASSVGDISTDTQYFGPGTRLTVL.

The V gene is TRBV30, the J gene TRBJ1-1; the D is unclear. The germline CDR1 and CDR2 sequences are GTSNPN and SVGIG (reference sequence). The length of the CDR3 is 12 residues. Trimming removed 3 bases at V and 8 bases at J, with 13 bases between. CDR3 DNA: TGTGCCTGGAGGAGAGGTTGGGCGGAAGCTTTCTTT. This sequence encodes CAWRRGWAEAFF. Drawing the rest from reference TRBV30 and TRBJ1-1, the complete variable domain is SQTIHQWPATLVQPVGSPLSLECTVEGTSNPNLYWYRQAAGRGLQLLFYSVGIGQISSEVPQNLSASRPQDRQFILSSKKLLLSDSGFYLCAWRRGWAEAFFGQGTRLTVV.

This clonotype was seen more than once but under ten times. V is TRBV6-1 and J is TRBJ1-1; D is ambiguous. This CDR3 region has 13 residues. V shed 2 bases and J shed 10 bases, with 14 bases lying between them. Germline assignment: CDR1 MNHNS and CDR2 SASEGT. Here the CDR3 DNA reads TGTGCCAGCAGTGAAAGGGAGAGGGAGGTAGCTTTCTTT. Amino acid sequence: CASSEREREVAFF.

This clonotype has a count of ten or more. V usage is TRBV5-1 and J usage is TRBJ2-3; 8 bases line up with TRBD1. Trimming cost V 4 bases and J 2 bases; bases outside gene matches: 6. The germline CDR1 and CDR2 sequences are SGHRS and YFSETQ. The CDR3 is 15 residues long. The CDR3 DNA follows: TGCGCCAGCAGCCCCCAGGGGGCACTCACAGATACGCAGTATTTT. Translating it yields CASSPQGALTDTQYF.

Ten or more counts support this clonotype. V gene TRBV15 combines with J gene TRBJ2-7, with D perhaps assigned TRBD1 or TRBD2 (5 bases each). V dropped 0 bases and J dropped 2 bases, with 8 bases sitting between them. The CDR3 spans 14 residues. CDR1 and CDR2 (germline): LNHNV, YYDKDF (reference sequence). The CDR3 loop reads CATSRDVGAYEQYV. CDR3 coding DNA: TGTGCCACCAGCAGAGATGTGGGGGCCTACGAGCAGTACGTC.

V is TRBV5-4 and J is TRBJ2-5; D may match TRBD1 or TRBD2 (6 bases each). The germline gives CDR1 SGHNT, CDR2 YYREEE (reference sequence). V was trimmed by 3 bases and J by 1 base, leaving 19 bases between them. The CDR3 loop spans 17 amino acids. CDR3 loop: CASSWVGGRGGQETQYF. CDR3 DNA: TGTGCCAGCAGCTGGGTTGGGGGGCGCGGCGGCCAAGAGACCCAGTACTTC.

The V gene is TRBV24-1, the J gene TRBJ2-1; D is uncertain. Germline V gene data show CDR1 as KGHDR and CDR2 as SFDVKD. The V end was cut by 2 bases, the J end by 8 bases, with 6 bases between. CDR3 length: 12 residues. The CDR3 bases are TGTGCCACCAGTGATTCGAGGCATGAGCAGTTCTTC. Protein: CATSDSRHEQFF.

The chain is built from TRBV24-1 and TRBJ1-1, with D possibly TRBD1 on 5 matching bases. Germline-derived CDR1 and CDR2 are KGHDR and SFDVKD. V gave up 9 bases and J gave up 3 bases, with 10 bases separating them. This CDR3 is 12 amino acids long. The CDR3 reads CATFRGHTEAFF. The CDR3 DNA sequence: TGTGCCACCTTCCGGGGCCACACTGAAGCTTTCTTT.

This chain joins TRBV3-1 and TRBJ2-1; TRBD2 agrees at 7 bases. The CDR3 is 15 amino acids. Germline assignment: CDR1 LGHDT and CDR2 YNNKEL (reference sequence). J was trimmed by 2 bases and V by 6 bases; bases with no gene match: 7. In DNA form, the CDR3 reads TGTGCCAGCAGGCCTGGGGGGGGACCCTACAATGAGCAGTTCTTC. Encoded protein: CASRPGGGPYNEQFF.

As regards this clonotype: Mismatch with germline at one junction end may stem from a read error. The J gene is TRBJ2-2, the V gene TRBV7-7, with D hard to call. CDR1 SSHAT and CDR2 FNYEAQ come from the germline V gene (reference sequence). The CDR3 has 13 amino acids. CDR3 protein: CASSSRSRKELFF. The CDR3 region has the DNA TGTGCTAGCAGCTCAAGGTCCCGCAAGGAGCTGTTTTTT.

This clonotype appeared many times. The chain recombines TRBV5-8 with TRBJ1-5, with D maybe TRBD1 (5 bases). Germline V gene lookup returns CDR1 SGHTS and CDR2 YDEGEE. The germline V and J ends were trimmed by 2 bases and 2 bases, with 14 bases remaining between them. The CDR3 has 16 residues. The CDR3 DNA is TGTGCCAGCAGCTTATGGGCAGGGATAGGCAATCAGCCCCAGCATTTT. It is translated as CASSLWAGIGNQPQHF.

In its sample, this clonotype was seen many times. The chain uses TRBV7-3 and TRBJ2-3, with TRBD2 identical over 10 bases. The J segment lost 3 bases and the V segment lost 5 bases, leaving 11 bases of the junction unmatched. The CDR3 spans 17 residues. Germline V gives CDR1 SGHTA, CDR2 FQGTGA. The CDR3 reads CASSPKQGTSVTDTQYF. The CDR3 nucleotides read TGTGCCAGCAGCCCAAAGCAGGGGACTAGCGTAACAGATACGCAGTATTTT.

The rearrangement links TRBV12-3 or TRBV12-4 to TRBJ2-6; D not certain. V dropped 5 bases and J dropped 1 base, with 6 bases sitting between them. There are 14 residues in the CDR3. CDR3 in amino acids: CASSRRSGANVLTF. CDR3 coding DNA: TGTGCCAGCAGTCGGCGGTCTGGGGCCAACGTCCTGACTTTC.

This clonotype has only a few counts. This chain connects TRBV11-2 to TRBJ2-5; D not resolved. The germline CDR1 and CDR2 sequences are SGHAT and FQNNGV. The CDR3 covers 14 residues. V shed 0 bases and J shed 3 bases, with 8 bases lying between them. This chain's CDR3 is CASSLEGGKETQYF. The CDR3 DNA reads as TGTGCCAGCAGCTTAGAGGGCGGAAAAGAGACCCAGTACTTC.